These 15 T cell receptor beta chains came from one sample sequenced in a study of OX40 agonist ivuxolimab in advanced cancers. Sequencing was performed with immunoSEQ multiplex PCR; in TCRdb, only in-frame clones are kept and a portion is missing. This sample has 75,000 to 95,000 clones, with more than 70% found just once. Sequenced material: CD4+ or CD8+ T cells sorted from blood, taken in a trial of the OX40 agonist ivuxolimab. The receptor set was obtained from an adult with an advanced solid tumor such as melanoma, head and neck, liver or kidney cancer.

The V call is TRBV19, the J call TRBJ2-3, with a possible D match to TRBD2 (5 bases). The CDR3 has 17 residues. Trimming took 1 base from V and 0 from J, leaving 14 bases between them. Germline-derived CDR1 and CDR2 are LNHDA and SQIVND (reference sequence). The CDR3 DNA reads TGTGCCAGTAGTATAGGTGGAGGCGCCCCTAGCACAGATACGCAGTATTTT. It translates to CASSIGGGAPSTDTQYF.

This clone was seen a single time. The rearrangement joins TRBV10-2 to TRBJ2-3; possibly TRBD1 for D (5 bases). CDR1 is WSHSY and CDR2 is SAAADI in the germline V gene. CDR3 length: 15 residues. V lost 2 bases and J 1 base, leaving 10 bases between the germline ends. This CDR3 reads CASSEKRRGTDTQYF. The CDR3 DNA sequence: TGCGCCAGCAGTGAGAAGCGCAGGGGCACAGATACGCAGTATTTT.

In its sample, this clone was seen a few times. The chain recombines TRBV5-1 with TRBJ1-1; D not certain. Deletions cut 4 bases from V and 1 base from J, with 8 bases between. The length of the CDR3 is 13 residues. Germline CDR1 is SGHRS and CDR2 is YFSETQ. CDR3 loop: CASSPLTNTEAFF. The CDR3 region has the DNA TGCGCCAGCAGCCCGCTCACGAACACTGAAGCTTTCTTT.

V gene TRBV5-1 combines with J gene TRBJ1-4; TRBD1 might be the D (6 bases). Trimming left V 1 base short and J 6 bases short, with 13 bases between. CDR3 length: 15 residues. Germline V gene data show CDR1 as SGHRS and CDR2 as YFSETQ. In nucleotides, the CDR3 is TGCGCCAGCAGCTTGCAGGGGACATCGGATGAAAAACTGTTTTTT. Protein product: CASSLQGTSDEKLFF. The full variable domain, in which reference TRBV5-1 and TRBJ1-4 provide the parts outside the CDR3, is KAGVTQTPRYLIKTRGQQVTLSCSPISGHRSVSWYQQTPGQGLQFLFEYFSETQRNKGNFPGRFSGRQFSNSRSEMNVSTLELGDSALYLCASSLQGTSDEKLFFGSGTQLSVL.

V gene TRBV5-1 combines with J gene TRBJ1-4, with a possible D match to TRBD1 (5 bases). CDR3 length equals 15 residues. The germline CDR1 and CDR2 sequences are SGHRS and YFSETQ. V was cut by 2 bases and J by 2 bases, with 10 bases left in between. The CDR3 sequence: CASSFTRGTNEKLFF. The DNA of the CDR3 is TGCGCCAGCAGCTTTACGAGGGGCACTAATGAAAAACTGTTTTTT. The full variable domain, in which reference TRBV5-1 and TRBJ1-4 provide the parts outside the CDR3, is KAGVTQTPRYLIKTRGQQVTLSCSPISGHRSVSWYQQTPGQGLQFLFEYFSETQRNKGNFPGRFSGRQFSNSRSEMNVSTLELGDSALYLCASSFTRGTNEKLFFGSGTQLSVL.

The chain employs TRBV30 and TRBJ1-3; the D is unclear. Germline V gives CDR1 GTSNPN, CDR2 SVGIG (reference sequence). This CDR3 is built from 12 residues. Trimming left V 8 bases short and J 4 bases short, with 12 bases between. CDR3: CATIRVGNTIYF. The CDR3 nucleotides are TGTGCCACCATCCGGGTGGGAAACACCATATATTTT.

The chain has TRBV7-2 and TRBJ1-3; 10 nucleotides line up with TRBD1. The CDR3 is made up of 15 amino acids. The germline CDR1 and CDR2 sequences are SGHTA and FQGNSA. The J segment lost 5 bases and the V segment lost 1 base, leaving 2 bases of the junction unmatched. CDR3 coding DNA: TGTGCCAGCAGCTTAGGGGGACAGGGGAGAAACACCATATATTTT. Amino acids: CASSLGGQGRNTIYF.

This chain links TRBV6-6 with TRBJ1-5; D remains unclear. V lost 8 bases, J lost 5 bases, and 13 bases lay in between. CDR3 size: 13 residues. The germline V gene has CDR1 MNHNY and CDR2 SVGAGI (reference sequence). CDR3 coding DNA: TGTGCCAGCTCAAGGGCTAGGGATCAGCCCCAGCATTTT. Encoded protein: CASSRARDQPQHF.

The chain recombines TRBV18 with TRBJ1-6; perhaps TRBD1 as D (6 bases). This CDR3 is built from 17 residues. Germline CDR1 is KGHSH and CDR2 is LQKENI. V gave up 4 bases and J gave up 6 bases, with 19 bases separating them. CDR3 sequence: CASSQQGTSGTNSPLHF. DNA for the CDR3: TGTGCCAGCTCACAACAGGGTACCTCAGGAACTAATTCACCCCTCCACTTT.

The V gene is TRBV6-6, the J gene TRBJ2-7; D is unclear. The CDR3 length is 12 residues. The germline CDR1 and CDR2 sequences are MNHNY and SVGAGI (reference sequence). Trimming removed 2 bases at V and 7 bases at J, with 9 bases between. DNA of the CDR3: TGTGCCAGCAGTTACGAGGCGAGGGAGCAGTACTTC. Translation gives CASSYEAREQYF.

Only a few counts were recorded for this clone. This rearrangement joins TRBV7-3 to TRBJ2-7, with D perhaps being TRBD1 or TRBD2 (5 bases each). Trimming pared 0 bases from V and 7 bases from J, leaving 10 bases between. The CDR3 spans 13 residues. Germline V gene sequence: CDR1 SGHTA, CDR2 FQGTGA. The CDR3 here is CASSLTLRGEQYF. DNA of the CDR3: TGTGCCAGCAGCTTAACGTTGAGGGGAGAGCAGTACTTC.

This clone has more than one count but fewer than ten. The chain has TRBV6-5 and TRBJ2-7; D gene uncertain. V lost 8 bases to trimming and J lost 12 bases, with 17 bases between them. The germline CDR1 and CDR2 sequences are MNHEY and SVGAGI. CDR3 size: 11 residues. The CDR3 nucleotides are TGTGCCAGCTCGTCGGCTTTCAGGAGGTACTTC. Its translation: CASSSAFRRYF.

This sequence joins TRBV28 and TRBJ2-3; D uncertain. The germline V and J ends were trimmed by 5 bases and 1 base, with 13 bases remaining between them. Germline V CDR1 and CDR2: MDHEN, SYDVKM. The CDR3 runs to 15 residues. CDR3 region: CASSPRRTGTDTQYF. The CDR3 DNA is TGTGCCAGCAGTCCTCGGCGTACGGGCACAGATACGCAGTATTTT.

The J gene is TRBJ1-4, the V gene TRBV20-1; D remains unclear. CDR3 length: 11 amino acids. With 3 bases removed from V and 2 bases from J, the gap between germline ends came to 1 base. Germline V lookup: CDR1 DFQATT, CDR2 SNEGSKA (reference sequence). CDR3 protein: CSARTNEKLFF. The CDR3 DNA reads as TGCAGTGCTAGGACTAATGAAAAACTGTTTTTT.

The chain carries TRBV5-4 and TRBJ2-7; 8 nucleotides agree with TRBD1. After removal of 4 bases from V and 6 bases from J, the junction contained 9 bases not matched to a gene. CDR1 is SGHNT, CDR2 YYREEE, per germline (reference sequence). The CDR3 is made up of 14 amino acids. CDR3 bases: TGTGCCAGCAGCGTACCGGGACAGGTGAGCGAGCAGTACTTC. Translating it yields CASSVPGQVSEQYF.